Listed here is a single TCR beta chain. Its antigen is still unknown. V shed 5 bases and J 2 bases; nucleotides not matched to a gene: 7. Per the germline V gene, CDR1 is SEHNR and CDR2 is FQNEAQ (reference sequence). This CDR3 has 15 amino acids. The entry originates in a study of shared clonotypes between healthy human individuals. On the study more broadly: Samples came from two female and a few male donors aged 18 to 49. Regarding the study as a whole: Unshared clonotypes carried lower generation probabilities than those common to all four donors.

Naive CD8 populations comprised CD45RO-negative cells positively selected for CCR7, excluding terminally differentiated effector memory CD45RA+ cells. Nashville, Tennessee was home to all donors, each a Caucasian adult. Only in-frame clones appear in the TCRdb table, and some are missing; sequencing was by immunoSEQ multiplex PCR. The sample shows about 550,000 clones, around 95% of them seen only once. The sequenced sample consisted of naive CD8+ T cells sorted from blood. The sequence derives from a young woman in good health. This chain joins TRBV7-9 and TRBJ2-7; 9 positions agree with TRBD1. CDR3 region: CASSPSGTGTYEQYF. The CDR3, as DNA: TGTGCCAGCAGCCCGTCCGGGACAGGGACCTACGAGCAGTACTTC.